These 13 T cell receptor beta chains came from one sample sequenced in a study of CD8+CD57+ T cells in acquired aplastic anemia. The study profiled TCR beta VDJ and CDR3 using genomic DNA as template. TCRdb re-analysed the reads in MiXCR, keeping a single row per CDR3 protein. This sample has about 160,000 distinct CDR3 sequences; about 48% occur once, and the top ten carry 1.1%. Sequenced material: sorted CD4+, CD8+, or CD8+CD57+ T cells (not recorded which) from PBMCs. The receptors stem from a human donor in good health.

As to this clonotype: This CDR3 fails to terminate in the conserved phenylalanine or tryptophan, so it likely reflects a read error. The J gene is TRBJ2-7, the V gene TRBV7-8; a weak D match, TRBD2 (5 bases). In germline, CDR1 is SGHVS, CDR2 FQNEAQ. The CDR3 runs to 16 residues. The CDR3 bases are TGTGCCAGCAGCACCAGGACTTTCTCTTCGGATTACGGGCAGTACCTC. Protein: CASSTRTFSSDYGQYL.

This rearrangement joins TRBV10-2 to TRBJ2-7; D is ambiguous. CDR1 and CDR2 from the germline V gene are WSHSY and SAAADI. Trimming took 3 bases from V and 3 from J, leaving 12 bases between them. This CDR3 contains 14 residues. In DNA, the CDR3 is TGCGCCAGCAGTGAATCCTGGCTGCGCTACGAGCAGTACTTC. Its translation is CASSESWLRYEQYF.

This clonotype has just a few counts. This rearrangement joins TRBV6-2 or TRBV6-3 to TRBJ1-2; D uncertain. CDR3 length: 15 amino acids. Germline loops: CDR1 MNHEY, CDR2 SVGEGT. Trimming took off 7 bases at V and 2 bases at J, with 17 bases between the two ends. CDR3 in DNA: TGTGCCAGCAACTTAGTTCCGGCGGCGAACTATGGCTACACCTTC. It yields the protein CASNLVPAANYGYTF.

This clonotype was seen many times. The chain carries TRBV20-1 and TRBJ2-1; 11 bases fit TRBD2. The J segment lost 7 bases and the V segment lost 5 bases, leaving 22 bases of the junction unmatched. The germline V gene encodes CDR1 DFQATT and CDR2 SNEGSKA (reference sequence). The CDR3 runs to 19 residues. The CDR3, as DNA: TGCAGTGCTGTCTCCTTAGGGGGACTAGCGGCAGCGAAACTTAATGAGCAGTTCTTC. This sequence encodes CSAVSLGGLAAAKLNEQFF.

The chain combines TRBV20-1 with TRBJ2-2; 14 bases are a match to TRBD2. The CDR3 length is 19 residues. The V gene end was trimmed by 6 bases and the J gene end by 4 bases; junction bases not matched to a gene: 16. Germline lookup yields CDR1 DFQATT and CDR2 SNEGSKA (reference sequence). The CDR3 sequence is CSARHHLTSGGASTGELFF. CDR3 DNA: TGCAGTGCGCGCCACCATCTGACTAGCGGGGGGGCCAGCACCGGGGAGCTGTTTTTT.

This clonotype has just a few counts. This chain connects TRBV5-1 to TRBJ2-3; tentatively, D is TRBD2 (6 bases). The germline CDR1 and CDR2 sequences are SGHRS and YFSETQ. The germline V and J ends were trimmed by 3 bases and 10 bases, with 21 bases remaining between them. This CDR3 region has 15 residues. CDR3 in amino acids: CASSSGPQRVVAQYF. The CDR3 DNA is TGCGCCAGCAGCTCGGGACCCCAGCGGGTGGTCGCGCAGTATTTT.

This clonotype was seen repeatedly, ten times or more. The chain carries TRBV7-9 and TRBJ2-1; 12 nucleotides align to TRBD2. The CDR3 consists of 16 residues. From germline, CDR1 is SEHNR and CDR2 FQNEAQ (reference sequence). Germline trimming cut 4 bases from V and 3 bases from J; bases unmatched to any gene: 4. CDR3 loop: CASSYRTSGVYNEQFF. The CDR3 nucleotides are TGTGCCAGCAGCTATCGGACTAGCGGGGTCTACAATGAGCAGTTCTTC. The whole variable domain, remainder taken from reference TRBV7-9 and TRBJ2-1, is DTGVSQNPRHKITKRGQNVTFRCDPISEHNRLYWYRQTLGQGPEFLTYFQNEAQLEKSRLLSDRFSAERPKGSFSTLEIQRTEQGDSAMYLCASSYRTSGVYNEQFFGPGTRLTVL.

There are many counts of this clonotype. The genes are TRBV20-1 and TRBJ2-3; no clear D. The CDR3 covers 10 residues. CDR1 DFQATT and CDR2 SNEGSKA come from the germline V gene (reference sequence). Trimming took 6 bases from V and 2 from J, leaving 3 bases between them. The DNA for the CDR3 is TGCAGTGCCACCACAGATACGCAGTATTTT. The encoded protein is CSATTDTQYF.

This clonotype was seen a handful of times. This chain links TRBV2 with TRBJ2-1; D may match TRBD1 or TRBD2 (5 bases each). This CDR3 has 12 amino acids. Per germline, CDR1 SNHLY and CDR2 FYNNEI. The V gene lost 6 bases and the J gene lost 10 bases, with 13 bases spanning the gap. CDR3 sequence (DNA): TGTGCCAGCAGGGGGGTATTTCACGAGCAGTTCTTC. This translates into CASRGVFHEQFF. The whole variable domain, filled in from reference TRBV2 and TRBJ2-1, reads EPEVTQTPSHQVTQMGQEVILRCVPISNHLYFYWYRQILGQKVEFLVSFYNNEISEKSEIFDDQFSVERPDGSNFTLKIRSTKLEDSAMYFCASRGVFHEQFFGPGTRLTVL.

V is TRBV5-5 and J is TRBJ2-3; D not certain. The germline V gene has CDR1 SGHKS and CDR2 YYEKEE (reference sequence). V gave up 0 bases and J gave up 2 bases, with 7 bases separating them. The CDR3 is made up of 14 amino acids. The CDR3 loop reads CASSLDGDTDTQYF. The DNA of the CDR3 is TGTGCCAGCAGCTTGGATGGAGACACAGATACGCAGTATTTT.

J is TRBJ2-1 and V is TRBV28; no reliable D call. Germline CDR1 reads MDHEN; CDR2 reads SYDVKM. The V and J ends lost 3 bases and 9 bases respectively, with 12 bases between them. The CDR3 has 13 amino acids. Here the CDR3 reads CASSLGKLREQFF. The CDR3 DNA reads TGTGCCAGCAGTTTGGGAAAACTTCGTGAGCAGTTCTTC.

The chain recombines TRBV29-1 with TRBJ1-1; maybe TRBD1 (6 bases). The length of the CDR3 is 13 residues. Germline V lookup: CDR1 SQVTM, CDR2 ANQGSEA. Trimming stripped 8 bases from V and 6 bases from J, with 19 bases between. The CDR3 here is CSTEGGPRAEAFF. The CDR3 nucleotides read TGCAGCACCGAGGGGGGGCCCCGGGCTGAAGCTTTCTTT.

This clonotype was picked up a small number of times. This chain connects TRBV7-6 to TRBJ2-3; the D is unclear. Germline values: CDR1 SGHVS, CDR2 FNYEAQ. V was clipped by 6 bases and J by 1 base, with 5 bases between them. The CDR3 runs to 12 residues. CDR3 nucleotide sequence: TGTGCCAGCAGTGGAGGCACAGATACGCAGTATTTT. It translates to CASSGGTDTQYF.